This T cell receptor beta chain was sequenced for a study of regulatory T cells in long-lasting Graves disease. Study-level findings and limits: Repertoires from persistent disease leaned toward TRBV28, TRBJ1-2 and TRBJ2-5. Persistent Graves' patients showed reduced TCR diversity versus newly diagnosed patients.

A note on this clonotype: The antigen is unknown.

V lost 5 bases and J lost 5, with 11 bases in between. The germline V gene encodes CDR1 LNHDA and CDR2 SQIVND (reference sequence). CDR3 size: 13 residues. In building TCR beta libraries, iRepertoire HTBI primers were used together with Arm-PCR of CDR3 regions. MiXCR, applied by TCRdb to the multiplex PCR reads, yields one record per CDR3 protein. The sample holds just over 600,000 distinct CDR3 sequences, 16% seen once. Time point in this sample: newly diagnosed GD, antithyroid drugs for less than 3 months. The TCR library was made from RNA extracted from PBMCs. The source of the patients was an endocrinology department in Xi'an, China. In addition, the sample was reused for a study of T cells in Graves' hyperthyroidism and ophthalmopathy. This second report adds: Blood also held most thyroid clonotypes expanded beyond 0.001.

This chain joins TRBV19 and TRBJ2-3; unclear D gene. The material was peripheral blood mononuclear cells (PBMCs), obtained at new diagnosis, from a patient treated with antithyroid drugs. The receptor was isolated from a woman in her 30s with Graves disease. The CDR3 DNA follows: TGTGCCAGTAGTGTCCAATCAGAAGATACGCAGTATTTT. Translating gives CASSVQSEDTQYF.